These 29 T cell receptor beta chains came from one sample sequenced in a study of T cell repertoires in cytomegalovirus infection. TCRdb independently ran MiXCR on the reads; one entry per CDR3 protein. The sample yields over 300,000 distinct CDR3 sequences, under 20% seen once. The sequenced material came from PBMCs. These receptors originate from a human donor in good health (CMV status not recorded). Some clones in this sample may be carry-over from other donors' samples.

This clonotype was observed at least ten times. J is TRBJ1-6 and V is TRBV12-3 or TRBV12-4; TRBD1 matches at 9 bases. V was pared by 6 bases and J by 6 bases, with 3 bases of the junction left unmatched. The CDR3 loop spans 14 amino acids. This chain's CDR3 is CASSLTGGNSPLHF. CDR3 sequence (DNA): TGTGCCAGCAGCCTGACAGGGGGTAATTCACCCCTCCACTTT.

Comments on this clonotype: A read error may explain this, as a much larger clone is one base away. No conserved phenylalanine or tryptophan ends this CDR3, so it is likely a read error. CDR3 in amino acids: CASSRAGGNEKLFL. The CDR3 DNA follows: TGTGCCAGCAGCCGGGCGGGGGGTAATGAAAAACTGTTTCTT. The V and J genes are TRBV7-2 and TRBJ1-4; possible D gene TRBD1, 5 bases. With 5 bases removed from V and 4 bases from J, the gap between germline ends came to 11 bases. Germline CDR1 SGHTA, CDR2 FQGNSA. This CDR3 contains 14 residues.

A few counts support this clonotype. The chain couples TRBV3-1 to TRBJ1-1, with 8 bases matching TRBD1. Germline V gene sequence: CDR1 LGHDT, CDR2 YNNKEL (reference sequence). The CDR3 consists of 14 residues. J gave up 7 bases and V 6 bases, and 10 bases lay outside the gene matches. Here the CDR3 reads CASRRGTGGLEAFF. CDR3 coding DNA: TGTGCCAGCAGACGAGGGACAGGTGGCCTTGAAGCTTTCTTT.

This clonotype was counted many times. The gene calls are TRBV7-2 and TRBJ2-5, with D possibly TRBD2 on 6 matching bases. CDR1 and CDR2 from the germline V gene are SGHTA and FQGNSA. Trimming pared 2 bases from V and 3 bases from J, leaving 22 bases between. The CDR3 totals 18 residues. The CDR3 reads CASSLSPSDPEYKETQYF. The CDR3 DNA sequence: TGTGCCAGCAGCTTATCACCTAGCGACCCGGAATACAAAGAGACCCAGTACTTC.

The V gene is TRBV6-2 or TRBV6-3, the J gene TRBJ2-5; D is perhaps TRBD2 (5 bases). Germline values: CDR1 MNHEY, CDR2 SVGEGT. The V and J ends lost 2 bases and 5 bases respectively, with 15 bases between them. This CDR3 spans 15 amino acids. In DNA form, the CDR3 reads TGTGCCAGCAGTTACGGTCCGGGAAAGAGGGAGACCCAGTACTTC. Its protein product is CASSYGPGKRETQYF.

This clonotype came up a few times. V is TRBV19 and J is TRBJ1-5; 8 bases map to TRBD1. The CDR3 totals 17 residues. The V segment lost 5 bases and the J segment 0 bases; nucleotides outside the gene matches: 9. In germline, CDR1 is LNHDA, CDR2 SQIVND (reference sequence). CDR3 nucleotides: TGTGCCAGTAGTCAAGACAGGGGTCGAATTAGCAATCAGCCCCAGCATTTT. It translates to CASSQDRGRISNQPQHF.

The genes are TRBV27 and TRBJ1-1; 7 bases are a match to TRBD1. CDR3 size: 16 residues. The germline gives CDR1 MNHEY, CDR2 SMNVEV (reference sequence). The junction had 14 bases not matched to a gene; V was cut back by 6 bases and J by 4 bases. This CDR3 is CASSTRPQGMGTEAFF. CDR3 nucleotides: TGTGCCAGCAGCACCAGACCACAGGGGATGGGCACTGAAGCTTTCTTT.

This clonotype was seen at least ten times. The rearrangement uses TRBV19 and TRBJ1-2; D is unresolved. The V gene's germline CDR1 is LNHDA and CDR2 SQIVND (reference sequence). This CDR3 is 17 amino acids long. V was pared by 0 bases and J by 1 base, with 15 bases between. The CDR3 loop reads CASSIDRWVHLNYGYTF. DNA of the CDR3: TGTGCCAGTAGTATAGACCGCTGGGTCCACCTTAACTATGGCTACACCTTC.

This clonotype came up a few times. The V call is TRBV25-1, the J call TRBJ2-7, with 7 bases identical to TRBD1. Germline CDR1 MGHDK, CDR2 SYGVNS. V trimming: 6 bases; J trimming: 3 bases; junction bases outside the gene matches: 20. This CDR3 comprises 18 residues. This chain's CDR3 is CASSPRDTGAGYGYEQYF. CDR3 bases: TGTGCCAGCAGCCCAAGGGATACAGGGGCTGGTTACGGCTACGAGCAGTACTTC.

This clonotype has ten or more counts. This rearrangement joins TRBV7-2 to TRBJ2-7; the D gene is possibly TRBD1 (5 bases). This CDR3 region has 15 residues. Germline V CDR1 and CDR2: SGHTA, FQGNSA. Deletions cut 1 base from V and 6 bases from J, with 16 bases between. This chain's CDR3 is CASSLGSKGIFEQYF. The DNA for the CDR3 is TGTGCCAGCAGCTTAGGGTCGAAGGGGATATTCGAGCAGTACTTC.

The chain combines TRBV29-1 with TRBJ2-1, with 7 bases identical to TRBD1. Per germline, CDR1 SQVTM and CDR2 ANQGSEA. The CDR3 has 14 amino acids. Germline trimming cut 3 bases from V and 3 bases from J; bases unmatched to any gene: 5. Here the CDR3 reads CSVDGRGIYNEQFF. The CDR3 DNA reads TGCAGCGTTGATGGCAGGGGGATCTACAATGAGCAGTTCTTC.

This clonotype came up a few times. CDR3 DNA sequence: TGTGCCAGCAGTTCCGAAACCAAGAACACTGAAGCTTTCTTT. Its protein product is CASSSETKNTEAFF. The chain recombines TRBV6-5 with TRBJ1-1; the D is unclear. Germline values: CDR1 MNHEY, CDR2 SVGAGI. The ends were cut back, 4 bases at V and 1 base at J, with 10 bases in the middle. The CDR3 contains 14 residues.

This clonotype has ten or more counts. The J gene is TRBJ1-1, the V gene TRBV7-9, with D uncertain. V shed 6 bases and J shed 0 bases, with 11 bases lying between them. The CDR3 totals 14 residues. Looked up from germline, CDR1 is SEHNR and CDR2 is FQNEAQ (reference sequence). CDR3 loop: CASSSRRMNTEAFF. The CDR3 DNA reads as TGTGCCAGCAGTTCCCGGCGGATGAACACTGAAGCTTTCTTT.

As regards this clonotype: A read error may be the cause here, since a much bigger clone is one base away. Here the CDR3 DNA reads TGTGCCAGCACCCAATGGACAGGGGGAAACACTCAAGCTTTCTTT. Translation: CASTQWTGGNTQAFF. The V call is TRBV28, the J call TRBJ1-1; TRBD1 aligns across 10 bases. Germline V gene data show CDR1 as MDHEN and CDR2 as SYDVKM. The CDR3 totals 15 residues.

This clonotype was counted a few times. The genes are TRBV27 and TRBJ1-5, with D unresolved. The V end was cut by 3 bases, the J end by 5 bases, with 5 bases between. The CDR3 covers 12 residues. Germline CDR1 MNHEY, CDR2 SMNVEV (reference sequence). In nucleotides, the CDR3 is TGTGCCAGCAGTTTTTTGGATCAGCCCCAGCATTTT. Translation: CASSFLDQPQHF.

The rearrangement joins TRBV6-1 to TRBJ1-1; tentative D call: TRBD1 (6 bases). V dropped 5 bases and J dropped 3 bases, with 13 bases sitting between them. The CDR3 covers 14 residues. Germline lookup yields CDR1 MNHNS and CDR2 SASEGT. The CDR3 DNA is TGTGCCAGCAGTCTGCGGACAGTCGACACTGAAGCTTTCTTT. Its protein product is CASSLRTVDTEAFF.

Remarks on this clonotype: The junction departs from germline at one end; a sequencing error may be responsible. The rearrangement links TRBV6-6 to TRBJ1-2, with D unclear. CDR1 is MNHNY, CDR2 SVGAGI, per germline (reference sequence). The CDR3 covers 14 residues. CDR3 coding DNA: TGTGCCAGCAGTTACCGACCCCAGGACTATGGCTGCACCTTC. Encoded protein: CASSYRPQDYGCTF.

There are many counts of this clonotype. The J gene is TRBJ2-1, the V gene TRBV5-6, with a possible D match to TRBD1 (6 bases). Trimming removed 2 bases at V and 2 bases at J, with 14 bases between. CDR1 and CDR2 from the germline V gene are SGHDT and YYEEEE. This CDR3 has 16 residues. CDR3 amino acids: CASSFLGGQAYNEQFF. The CDR3 nucleotides read TGTGCCAGCAGCTTTTTAGGGGGTCAAGCCTACAATGAGCAGTTCTTC.

The sample holds a few counts of this clonotype. The chain combines TRBV25-1 with TRBJ1-1; D is unclear. The CDR3 is 17 amino acids. CDR1 is MGHDK, CDR2 SYGVNS, per germline. Trimming removed 0 bases at V and 3 bases at J, with 17 bases between. For the CDR3, the DNA is TGTGCCAGCAGTGAATATTTCGAGGTCGGAGGGCACACTGAAGCTTTCTTT. Translation gives CASSEYFEVGGHTEAFF.

This clonotype was seen a few times. CDR3: CSARDLASSYEQYF. The CDR3 bases are TGCAGTGCTAGAGATTTGGCGAGCTCCTACGAGCAGTACTTC. The genes are TRBV20-1 and TRBJ2-7; D ambiguous. Germline assignment: CDR1 DFQATT and CDR2 SNEGSKA (reference sequence). CDR3 size: 14 residues. The V end lost 0 bases, the J end lost 0 bases, and 9 bases lay between the germline ends.

This clonotype has at least ten counts. The rearrangement uses TRBV28 and TRBJ1-1, with 7 bases fitting TRBD1. With 3 bases clipped from V and 7 bases from J, the junction kept 5 bases outside the gene matches. The CDR3 is 13 residues long. Germline CDR1 MDHEN, CDR2 SYDVKM. The CDR3 reads CASSFRGQIEAFF. In DNA, the CDR3 is TGTGCCAGCAGTTTCAGGGGACAGATTGAAGCTTTCTTT.

This chain joins TRBV4-2 and TRBJ2-5; 10 nucleotides match TRBD2. V lost 2 bases, J lost 4 bases, and 13 bases stayed unmatched. Germline CDR1 is LGHNA and CDR2 is YNFKEQ. The CDR3 has 18 amino acids. CDR3 nucleotide sequence: TGTGCCAGCAGCCAACAGCCCAGCGGGGGGGCCTCGGGAGAGACCCAGTACTTC. Its protein product is CASSQQPSGGASGETQYF.

This clonotype was seen a few times. The chain uses TRBV18 and TRBJ1-1, with TRBD1 as a possible D gene (5 bases). Trimming took 3 bases from V and 1 from J, leaving 12 bases between them. Germline values: CDR1 KGHSH, CDR2 LQKENI. This CDR3 is 15 amino acids long. CDR3 loop: CASSPLQGSNTEAFF. DNA of the CDR3: TGTGCCAGCTCACCCCTTCAGGGTTCGAACACTGAAGCTTTCTTT.

The V call is TRBV23-1, the J call TRBJ2-1, with D maybe TRBD2 (6 bases). TRBV23-1 is treated as an ORF (open reading frame) with a function not yet certain. V shed 4 bases and J shed 0 bases, with 16 bases lying between them. This CDR3 comprises 17 residues. The CDR3 nucleotides are TGCGCCAGCAGTCCCCATCGCGGGGAGAGCTCCTACAATGAGCAGTTCTTC. Translating gives CASSPHRGESSYNEQFF.

This clonotype was observed at least ten times. The chain carries TRBV11-3 and TRBJ2-1; D is unresolved. This CDR3 is 14 amino acids long. In germline, CDR1 is SGHNT, CDR2 YENEEA. V lost 5 bases, J lost 5 bases, and 13 bases lay in between. The DNA for the CDR3 is TGTGCCAGCAGCCCCCATCGGCGCGACAATGAGCAGTTCTTC. This codes for CASSPHRRDNEQFF. Together with reference TRBV11-3 and TRBJ2-1, the CDR3 gives the full variable domain: EAGVVQSPRYKIIEKKQPVAFWCNPISGHNTLYWYLQNLGQGPELLIRYENEEAVDDSQLPKDRFSAERLKGVDSTLKIQPAELGDSAVYLCASSPHRRDNEQFFGPGTRLTVL.

In regard to this clonotype: Possible read error: a much larger clone is one base away. The CDR3 ends on some other residue instead of the conserved phenylalanine or tryptophan, so this is likely a read error. CDR3 nucleotides: TGTGCCAGCGGGAGGTATTCCTACGAGCAGTACCTC. Translation gives CASGRYSYEQYL. The chain employs TRBV7-2 and TRBJ2-7; D might be TRBD2 (6 bases). Germline values: CDR1 SGHTA, CDR2 FQGNSA. Trimming removed 8 bases at V and 1 base at J, with 9 bases between. This CDR3 has 12 amino acids.

This clonotype was observed a handful of times. This sequence joins TRBV5-1 and TRBJ2-5; D may be TRBD2 (5 bases). Germline V gene sequence: CDR1 SGHRS, CDR2 YFSETQ. V shed 1 base and J shed 5 bases, with 12 bases lying between them. The CDR3 spans 14 residues. In nucleotides, the CDR3 is TGCGCCAGCAGCTTGCTTAACGGCGGGGAGACCCAGTACTTC. Translated, it gives CASSLLNGGETQYF.

This chain links TRBV20-1 with TRBJ2-1; 8 bases are shared with TRBD2. Germline values: CDR1 DFQATT, CDR2 SNEGSKA (reference sequence). The CDR3 consists of 13 residues. V shed 7 bases, J shed 3 bases, and the junction held 5 bases outside the gene matches. CDR3 bases: TGCAGTGTTGTACTAGCGGACTACAATGAGCAGTTCTTC. It yields the protein CSVVLADYNEQFF.

This clonotype was detected ten times or more. This chain connects TRBV4-1 to TRBJ2-2; 7 positions match TRBD1. The trim removed 0 bases at V and 6 bases at J, leaving 7 bases unmatched. The CDR3 totals 16 residues. Germline loops: CDR1 MGHRA, CDR2 YSYEKL. The CDR3 sequence: CASSQEGQRDAGELFF. The CDR3 nucleotides read TGCGCCAGCAGCCAAGAGGGACAGCGTGACGCCGGGGAGCTGTTTTTT.